The 26 T cell receptor beta chains listed next were all sequenced from one sample in a study of OX40 agonist ivuxolimab in advanced cancers. Library prep was done by the immunoSEQ multiplex PCR assay. The clones in this table, taken by TCRdb from immuneACCESS, are in-frame only. Not every clone is retained; where verified, under half of the shortfall comes from an unresolved V gene, and the cause of the rest is unknown. For this sample there are 75,000 to 90,000 clones; around nine tenths appear just once. The top ten hold approximately 2.9% of the sample. The source material was CD4+ or CD8+ T cells sorted from blood, sampled in a trial of the OX40 agonist ivuxolimab. The receptors originated from an adult with an advanced solid tumor such as melanoma, head and neck, liver or kidney cancer.

This clone is classed as medium-sized. A much larger clone sits a single nucleotide away, making a read error possible. The same CDR3 can be traced to other DNA sequences in this sample. The J gene is TRBJ1-1, the V gene TRBV7-7; D ambiguous. Germline values: CDR1 SSHAT, CDR2 FNYEAQ (reference sequence). This CDR3 has 13 residues. The CDR3 loop is CASSLDMNTEAFF. CDR3 in DNA: TGTGCTAGCAGCTTGGATATGAACACTGAAGCTTTCTTT.

The chain couples TRBV7-9 to TRBJ2-5, with D possibly called TRBD1 or TRBD2 (5 bases each). V lost 11 bases to trimming and J lost 0 bases, with 10 bases between them. Germline values: CDR1 SEHNR, CDR2 FQNEAQ (reference sequence). This CDR3 is built from 12 residues. The DNA of the CDR3 is TGTGCCGGTAGAGGGGACCAAGAGACCCAGTACTTC. Its protein product is CAGRGDQETQYF. Complete variable domain (other parts from reference TRBV7-9 and TRBJ2-5): DTGVSQNPRHKITKRGQNVTFRCDPISEHNRLYWYRQTLGQGPEFLTYFQNEAQLEKSRLLSDRFSAERPKGSFSTLEIQRTEQGDSAMYLCAGRGDQETQYFGPGTRLLVL.

In this sample, this clone turned up once. The chain is built from TRBV30 and TRBJ2-1; weak D call: TRBD1 (6 bases). V was pared by 5 bases and J by 0 bases, with 11 bases between. Germline V lookup: CDR1 GTSNPN, CDR2 SVGIG (reference sequence). The CDR3 is made up of 14 amino acids. This CDR3 reads CAWGQTRSYNEQFF. The CDR3 coding sequence is TGTGCCTGGGGACAGACTCGCTCCTACAATGAGCAGTTCTTC. Full variable domain (missing parts from reference TRBV30 and TRBJ2-1): SQTIHQWPATLVQPVGSPLSLECTVEGTSNPNLYWYRQAAGRGLQLLFYSVGIGQISSEVPQNLSASRPQDRQFILSSKKLLLSDSGFYLCAWGQTRSYNEQFFGPGTRLTVL.

The chain couples TRBV7-2 to TRBJ1-5; 7 bases agree with TRBD1. The CDR3 has 17 residues. CDR1 is SGHTA, CDR2 FQGNSA, per germline. The junction had 12 bases not matched to a gene; V was cut back by 1 base and J by 6 bases. This CDR3 is CASSLVKKGDRAQPQHF. CDR3 DNA: TGTGCCAGCAGCTTAGTTAAAAAGGGAGACAGGGCTCAGCCCCAGCATTTT.

The chain employs TRBV25-1 and TRBJ2-7; either TRBD1 or TRBD2 may supply D (6 bases each). V lost 7 bases and J lost 4, with 11 bases in between. CDR1 is MGHDK and CDR2 is SYGVNS in the germline V gene. This CDR3 spans 12 amino acids. The CDR3 region is CASTGAGYEQYF. CDR3 coding DNA: TGTGCCAGCACGGGGGCCGGGTACGAGCAGTACTTC.

The V call is TRBV7-2, the J call TRBJ2-7; possible D gene TRBD2, 5 bases. Trimming took 5 bases from V and 3 from J, leaving 11 bases between them. This CDR3 is 13 amino acids long. CDR1 SGHTA and CDR2 FQGNSA come from the germline V gene. The CDR3 is CASSLSGYYEQYF. For the CDR3, the DNA is TGTGCCAGCAGCCTCTCGGGGTACTACGAGCAGTACTTC.

This clone appeared once. This chain uses TRBV5-1 with TRBJ2-7; 8 bases agree with TRBD1. This CDR3 has 14 amino acids. Per germline, CDR1 SGHRS and CDR2 YFSETQ. Losses at the gene ends were 3 bases for V and 6 bases for J; bases not matched to a gene: 8. CDR3 bases: TGCGCCAGCAGCTCGGACAGGGAGGTAGGCGAGCAGTACTTC. Its protein is CASSSDREVGEQYF.

The V gene is TRBV2, the J gene TRBJ2-7; no clear D. V was cut by 5 bases and J by 3 bases, with 5 bases left in between. Germline-derived CDR1 and CDR2 are SNHLY and FYNNEI. This CDR3 has 11 residues. The CDR3: CASSQLYEQYF. The CDR3 bases are TGTGCCAGCAGTCAACTCTACGAGCAGTACTTC. Using reference TRBV2 and TRBJ2-7 for the parts outside the CDR3, the full variable domain is EPEVTQTPSHQVTQMGQEVILRCVPISNHLYFYWYRQILGQKVEFLVSFYNNEISEKSEIFDDQFSVERPDGSNFTLKIRSTKLEDSAMYFCASSQLYEQYFGPGTRLTVT.

V gene TRBV5-1 combines with J gene TRBJ1-6; D not certain. The CDR3 sequence is 14 residues long. Germline loops: CDR1 SGHRS, CDR2 YFSETQ. Deletions cut 2 bases from V and 11 bases from J, with 14 bases between. The CDR3 here is CASSLDGLRTPLHF. CDR3 coding DNA: TGCGCCAGCAGCTTAGACGGCCTTAGGACACCCCTCCACTTT.

The CDR3 DNA is TGCGCCAGCAGACTCACTCAAGGGGAGGGGGCAAGGAACTATGGCTACACCTTC. Protein: CASRLTQGEGARNYGYTF. The genes are TRBV4-1 and TRBJ1-2, with 7 positions matching TRBD1. The CDR3 extends over 18 amino acids. Germline V gives CDR1 MGHRA, CDR2 YSYEKL. J was trimmed by 2 bases and V by 6 bases; bases with no gene match: 18.

This chain links TRBV5-1 with TRBJ1-2, with 7 bases fitting TRBD1. This CDR3 contains 15 residues. Germline V gene lookup returns CDR1 SGHRS and CDR2 YFSETQ. V lost 5 bases, J lost 7 bases, and 14 bases stayed unmatched. The CDR3 region is CASSAVSGQQGGYTF. Written as DNA, the CDR3 is TGCGCCAGCAGTGCAGTTTCGGGACAGCAAGGTGGCTACACCTTC.

This clone has just a few counts. This chain joins TRBV2 and TRBJ1-2; D might be TRBD1 (5 bases). Germline-derived CDR1 and CDR2 are SNHLY and FYNNEI. Trimming pared 9 bases from V and 1 base from J, leaving 12 bases between. This CDR3 is built from 13 residues. CDR3 sequence: CASWGGINYGYTF. The CDR3 DNA is TGTGCCAGTTGGGGGGGGATTAACTATGGCTACACCTTC. The full variable domain, completed using reference TRBV2 and TRBJ1-2, is EPEVTQTPSHQVTQMGQEVILRCVPISNHLYFYWYRQILGQKVEFLVSFYNNEISEKSEIFDDQFSVERPDGSNFTLKIRSTKLEDSAMYFCASWGGINYGYTFGSGTRLTVV.

V and J are TRBV6-1 and TRBJ1-4; D might be TRBD1 (5 bases). CDR1 and CDR2 from the germline V gene are MNHNS and SASEGT. The CDR3 spans 17 residues. V lost 4 bases and J 4 bases, leaving 19 bases between the germline ends. In DNA, the CDR3 is TGTGCCAGCAGTGGCCCCATCCCGGGACGGCTTAATGAAAAACTGTTTTTT. This sequence encodes CASSGPIPGRLNEKLFF.

This chain joins TRBV5-1 and TRBJ2-2, with D perhaps being TRBD1 or TRBD2 (5 bases each). V was clipped by 4 bases and J by 2 bases, with 12 bases between them. The CDR3 is 15 residues long. Germline CDR1 is SGHRS and CDR2 is YFSETQ. The CDR3 region has the DNA TGCGCCAGCAGCCACCGGGACGGCAACACCGGGGAGCTGTTTTTT. Protein: CASSHRDGNTGELFF.

The CDR3 here is CASSRTGGKEAFF. Here the CDR3 DNA reads TGTGCCAGCAGCCGTACAGGGGGCAAAGAAGCTTTCTTT. V usage is TRBV5-6 and J usage is TRBJ1-1; 9 positions match TRBD1. The CDR3 is made up of 13 amino acids. The V gene's germline CDR1 is SGHDT and CDR2 YYEEEE. The ends lost 4 bases at V and 8 bases at J; junction bases unmatched: 6.

This chain connects TRBV5-1 to TRBJ2-5; the D call may be TRBD1 or TRBD2 (5 bases each). V lost 5 bases to trimming and J lost 4 bases, with 12 bases between them. Per germline, CDR1 SGHRS and CDR2 YFSETQ. There are 13 residues in the CDR3. As DNA, the CDR3 is TGCGCCAGCAGGACGGGGCCAAGAGAGACCCAGTACTTC. This gives the protein CASRTGPRETQYF. Full variable domain (remainder filled in from reference TRBV5-1 and TRBJ2-5): KAGVTQTPRYLIKTRGQQVTLSCSPISGHRSVSWYQQTPGQGLQFLFEYFSETQRNKGNFPGRFSGRQFSNSRSEMNVSTLELGDSALYLCASRTGPRETQYFGPGTRLLVL.

This rearrangement joins TRBV4-1 to TRBJ2-1; 7 nucleotides match TRBD1. V was pared by 2 bases and J by 5 bases, with 9 bases of the junction left unmatched. Germline CDR1 reads MGHRA; CDR2 reads YSYEKL. This CDR3 has 16 amino acids. CDR3 sequence: CASSQPRQGSNNEQFF. The CDR3 DNA reads as TGCGCCAGCAGCCAACCCCGACAGGGAAGCAACAATGAGCAGTTCTTC.

The chain carries TRBV5-6 and TRBJ2-5, with D unclear. This CDR3 is 11 amino acids long. Looked up from germline, CDR1 is SGHDT and CDR2 is YYEEEE. V was shortened by 4 bases and J by 3 bases, with 4 bases between the two germline ends. Here the CDR3 DNA reads TGTGCCAGCAGCAGGGAAGAGACCCAGTACTTC. Its protein product is CASSREETQYF.

CDR3 residues: CASSQEVSENNQPQHF. The CDR3 nucleotides are TGTGCCAGCAGCCAAGAAGTGTCTGAAAACAATCAGCCCCAGCATTTT. The J gene is TRBJ1-5, the V gene TRBV4-2, with D hard to call. There are 16 residues in the CDR3. The ends were cut back, 0 bases at V and 3 bases at J, with 12 bases in the middle. CDR1 and CDR2 (germline): LGHNA, YNFKEQ.

J is TRBJ2-7 and V is TRBV5-6; D not resolved. This CDR3 is 14 amino acids long. The germline CDR1 and CDR2 sequences are SGHDT and YYEEEE. V shed 0 bases and J shed 6 bases, with 13 bases lying between them. In nucleotides, the CDR3 is TGTGCCAGCAGCTTGGGACGGATTGTGGGCGAGCAGTACTTC. The encoded protein is CASSLGRIVGEQYF.

The V gene is TRBV18, the J gene TRBJ2-7; D is possibly TRBD2 (5 bases). V lost 2 bases to trimming and J lost 3 bases, with 8 bases between them. Germline V CDR1 and CDR2: KGHSH, LQKENI. The CDR3 has 13 amino acids. The DNA for the CDR3 is TGTGCCAGCTCACCAGCAGGACTCTACGAGCAGTACTTC. Its protein is CASSPAGLYEQYF. Full variable domain (missing parts from reference TRBV18 and TRBJ2-7): NAGVMQNPRHLVRRRGQEARLRCSPMKGHSHVYWYRQLPEEGLKFMVYLQKENIIDESGMPKERFSAEFPKEGPSILRIQQVVRGDSAAYFCASSPAGLYEQYFGPGTRLTVT.

CDR3 protein: CATLPREANTEAFF. CDR3 nucleotides: TGTGCCACTTTACCTCGGGAGGCCAACACTGAAGCTTTCTTT. The V gene is TRBV6-5, the J gene TRBJ1-1; the D is unclear. The CDR3 extends over 14 amino acids. The ends were cut back, 10 bases at V and 2 bases at J, with 17 bases in the middle. The germline CDR1 and CDR2 sequences are MNHEY and SVGAGI.

This clone was seen more than once but under ten times. CDR3 sequence reads: CATSISGDGSGTDTQYF. The CDR3 region has the DNA TGTGCCACCAGCATAAGTGGAGACGGGAGTGGTACAGATACGCAGTATTTT. The rearrangement uses TRBV15 and TRBJ2-3; D is perhaps TRBD2 (6 bases). The CDR3 is 17 residues long. CDR1 is LNHNV, CDR2 YYDKDF, per germline (reference sequence). The germline V and J ends were trimmed by 4 bases and 3 bases, with 20 bases remaining between them.

The chain joins TRBV18 to TRBJ1-1; a weak D match, TRBD1 (5 bases). Trimming took off 6 bases at V and 1 base at J, with 12 bases between the two ends. The CDR3 is 14 residues long. The V gene's germline CDR1 is KGHSH and CDR2 LQKENI. As DNA, the CDR3 is TGTGCCAGCTCGCCAGACAGATCGAACACTGAAGCTTTCTTT. Amino acid sequence: CASSPDRSNTEAFF.

This chain links TRBV7-2 with TRBJ1-1, with D hard to call. The CDR3 is made up of 13 amino acids. Germline V gene data show CDR1 as SGHTA and CDR2 as FQGNSA. V was cut by 1 base and J by 5 bases, with 8 bases left in between. The CDR3 is CASSLVQGTEAFF. The CDR3 DNA reads as TGTGCCAGCAGCTTAGTGCAAGGGACTGAAGCTTTCTTT.

The gene calls are TRBV5-1 and TRBJ2-1, with D hard to call. V shed 0 bases and J shed 0 bases, with 13 bases lying between them. Germline lookup yields CDR1 SGHRS and CDR2 YFSETQ. This CDR3 region has 17 residues. The CDR3 nucleotides read TGCGCCAGCAGCTTGGACGGATCTCATAGCTCCTACAATGAGCAGTTCTTC. Protein product: CASSLDGSHSSYNEQFF. Variable domain in full (rest from reference TRBV5-1 and TRBJ2-1): KAGVTQTPRYLIKTRGQQVTLSCSPISGHRSVSWYQQTPGQGLQFLFEYFSETQRNKGNFPGRFSGRQFSNSRSEMNVSTLELGDSALYLCASSLDGSHSSYNEQFFGPGTRLTVL.